This record concerns one TCR beta chain sequence. Its antigen is still unknown. This entry comes from a study of shared clonotypes between healthy human individuals. Study-wide context: Each donor's CD4 naive and CD4 memory cells filled three plates apiece, CD8 naive two, and CD8 memory one. Study conclusions and caveats: In contrast to clonotypes shared by all four donors, non-shared clonotypes had lower generation probabilities.

Splitting of CD4+ cells produced CD45RA+ naive and CD45RA-negative memory subsets. Between the trimmed V and J ends, which lost 0 bases and 10 bases, there was a span of 10 bases. The V gene's germline CDR1 is LNHNV and CDR2 YYDKDF (reference sequence). The CDR3 loop spans 13 amino acids. The data were produced by immunoSEQ multiplex PCR, yet TCRdb's version contains in-frame clones alone and is incomplete. Of under 550,000 clones listed, 90% to 97% were seen once; the top ten hold approximately 0.06%. The source is a woman aged 30 to 39 in good health. J is TRBJ2-1 and V is TRBV15, with TRBD1 as a possible D gene (6 bases). The sequenced sample was naive CD4+ T cells sorted from blood. Subset here: CD45RA+ positively selected. The DNA of the CDR3 is TGTGCCACCAGCAGAGATAATAGGGGGGAGCAGTTCTTC. Its translation: CATSRDNRGEQFF.